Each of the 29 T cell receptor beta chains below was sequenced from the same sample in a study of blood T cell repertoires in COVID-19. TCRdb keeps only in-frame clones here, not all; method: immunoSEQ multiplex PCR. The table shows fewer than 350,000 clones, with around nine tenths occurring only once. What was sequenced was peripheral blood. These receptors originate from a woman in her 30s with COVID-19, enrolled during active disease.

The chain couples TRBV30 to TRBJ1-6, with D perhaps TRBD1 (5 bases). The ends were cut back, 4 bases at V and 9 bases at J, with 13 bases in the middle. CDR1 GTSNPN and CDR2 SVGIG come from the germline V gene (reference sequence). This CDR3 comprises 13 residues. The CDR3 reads CAWTPGKPSPLHF. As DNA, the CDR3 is TGTGCCTGGACCCCAGGGAAACCTTCACCCCTCCACTTT.

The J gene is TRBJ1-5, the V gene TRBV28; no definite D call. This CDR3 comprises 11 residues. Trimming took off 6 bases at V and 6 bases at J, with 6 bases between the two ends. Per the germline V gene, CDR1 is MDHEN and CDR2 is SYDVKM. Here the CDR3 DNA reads TGTGCCAGCAGCTCGGTTCAGCCCCAGCATTTT. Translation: CASSSVQPQHF. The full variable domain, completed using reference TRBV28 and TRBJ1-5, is DVKVTQSSRYLVKRTGEKVFLECVQDMDHENMFWYRQDPGLGLRLIYFSYDVKMKEKGDIPEGYSVSREKKERFSLILESASTNQTSMYLCASSSVQPQHFGDGTRLSIL.

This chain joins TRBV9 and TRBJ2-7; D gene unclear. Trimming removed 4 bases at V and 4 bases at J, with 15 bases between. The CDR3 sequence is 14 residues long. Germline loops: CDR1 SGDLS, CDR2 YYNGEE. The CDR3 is CASSPALGTYEQYF. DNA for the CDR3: TGTGCCAGCAGCCCAGCTCTAGGAACGTACGAGCAGTACTTC.

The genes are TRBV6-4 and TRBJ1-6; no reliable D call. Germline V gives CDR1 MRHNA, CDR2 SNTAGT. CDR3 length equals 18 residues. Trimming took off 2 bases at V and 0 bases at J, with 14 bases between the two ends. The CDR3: CASSDGLTGSSYNSPLHF. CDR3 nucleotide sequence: TGTGCCAGCAGTGACGGGCTAACGGGGAGCTCCTATAATTCACCCCTCCACTTT.

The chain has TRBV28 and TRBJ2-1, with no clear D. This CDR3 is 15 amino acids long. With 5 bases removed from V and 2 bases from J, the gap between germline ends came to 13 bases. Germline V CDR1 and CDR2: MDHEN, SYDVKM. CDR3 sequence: CASSPLSETYNEQFF. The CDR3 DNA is TGTGCCAGCAGTCCCCTAAGCGAAACCTACAATGAGCAGTTCTTC.

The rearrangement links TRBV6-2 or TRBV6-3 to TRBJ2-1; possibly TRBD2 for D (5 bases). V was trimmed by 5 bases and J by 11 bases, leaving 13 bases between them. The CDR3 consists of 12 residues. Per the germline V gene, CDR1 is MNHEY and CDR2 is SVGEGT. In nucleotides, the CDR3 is TGTGCCAGCAGTGGTCTTAGCGTGAAGCAGTTCTTC. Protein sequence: CASSGLSVKQFF.

The CDR3 bases are TGTGCCAGCAGAACCGGGACTAGCGGTCCCGGGACCCAGTACTTC. Translated: CASRTGTSGPGTQYF. The chain is built from TRBV6-6 and TRBJ2-5, with 11 bases fitting TRBD2. Germline V gene data show CDR1 as MNHNY and CDR2 as SVGAGI (reference sequence). CDR3 size: 15 residues. After removal of 6 bases from V and 7 bases from J, the junction contained 10 bases not matched to a gene.

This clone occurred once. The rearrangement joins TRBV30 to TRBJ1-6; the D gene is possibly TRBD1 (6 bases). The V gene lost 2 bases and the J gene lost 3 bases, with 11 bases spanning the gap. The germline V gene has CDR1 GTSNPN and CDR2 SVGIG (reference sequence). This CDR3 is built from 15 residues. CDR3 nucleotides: TGTGCCTGGAGTTTAGGACAGTTCTATAATTCACCCCTCCACTTT. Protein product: CAWSLGQFYNSPLHF.

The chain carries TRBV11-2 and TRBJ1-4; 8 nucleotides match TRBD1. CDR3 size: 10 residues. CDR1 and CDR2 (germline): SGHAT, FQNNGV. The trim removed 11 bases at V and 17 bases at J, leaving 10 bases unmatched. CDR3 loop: CASAGQEQFF. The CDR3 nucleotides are TGTGCCTCCGCGGGACAGGAACAATTTTTT.

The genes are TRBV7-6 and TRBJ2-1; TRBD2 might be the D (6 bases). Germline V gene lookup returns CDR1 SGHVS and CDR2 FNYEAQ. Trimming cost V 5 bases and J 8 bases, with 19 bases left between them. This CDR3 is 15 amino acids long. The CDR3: CASSGRDSQLDEQFF. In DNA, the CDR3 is TGTGCCAGCAGCGGCCGGGACTCCCAGCTGGATGAGCAGTTCTTC.

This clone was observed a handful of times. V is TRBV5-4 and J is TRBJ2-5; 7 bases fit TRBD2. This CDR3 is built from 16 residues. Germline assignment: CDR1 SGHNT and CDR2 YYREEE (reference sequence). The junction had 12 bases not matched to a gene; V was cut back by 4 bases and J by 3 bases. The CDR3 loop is CASSPRRGLGKETQYF. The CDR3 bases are TGTGCCAGCAGCCCCCGGAGAGGACTAGGAAAAGAGACCCAGTACTTC. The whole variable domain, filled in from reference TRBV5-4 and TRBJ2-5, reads ETGVTQSPTHLIKTRGQQVTLRCSSQSGHNTVSWYQQALGQGPQFIFQYYREEENGRGNFPPRFSGLQFPNYSSELNVNALELDDSALYLCASSPRRGLGKETQYFGPGTRLLVL.

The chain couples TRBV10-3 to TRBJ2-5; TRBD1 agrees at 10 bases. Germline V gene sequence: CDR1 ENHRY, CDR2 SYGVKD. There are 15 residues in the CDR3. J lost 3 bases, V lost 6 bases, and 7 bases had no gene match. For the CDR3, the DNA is TGTGCCATCAGCCAACCCGGGACAGGGGAAGAGACCCAGTACTTC. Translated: CAISQPGTGEETQYF.

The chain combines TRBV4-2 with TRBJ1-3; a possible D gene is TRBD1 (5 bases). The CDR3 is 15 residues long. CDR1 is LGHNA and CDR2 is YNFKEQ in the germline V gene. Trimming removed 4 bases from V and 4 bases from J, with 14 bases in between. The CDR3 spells CASSPGAGQGNTIYF. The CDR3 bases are TGTGCCAGCAGCCCTGGAGCAGGGCAGGGAAACACCATATATTTT.

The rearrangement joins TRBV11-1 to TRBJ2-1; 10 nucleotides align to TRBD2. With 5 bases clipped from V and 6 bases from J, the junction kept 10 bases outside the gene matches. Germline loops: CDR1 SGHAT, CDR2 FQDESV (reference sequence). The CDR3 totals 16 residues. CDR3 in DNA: TGTGCCAGCAGCCCCCTTTCTAGCGGGAGCTTCAATGAGCAGTTCTTC. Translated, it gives CASSPLSSGSFNEQFF.

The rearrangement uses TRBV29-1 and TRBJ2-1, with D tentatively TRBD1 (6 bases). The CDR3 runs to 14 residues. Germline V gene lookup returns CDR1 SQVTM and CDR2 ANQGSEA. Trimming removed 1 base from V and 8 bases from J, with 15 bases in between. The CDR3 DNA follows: TGCAGCGTTGAAGGTAGGGGGATTATGGATGAGCAGTTCTTC. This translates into CSVEGRGIMDEQFF.

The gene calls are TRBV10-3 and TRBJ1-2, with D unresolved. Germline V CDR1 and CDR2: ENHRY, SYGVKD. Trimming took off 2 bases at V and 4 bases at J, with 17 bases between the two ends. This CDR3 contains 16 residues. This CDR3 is CAISEIRGIQAYGYTF. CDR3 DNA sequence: TGTGCCATCAGTGAGATCCGAGGGATCCAGGCCTATGGCTACACCTTC.

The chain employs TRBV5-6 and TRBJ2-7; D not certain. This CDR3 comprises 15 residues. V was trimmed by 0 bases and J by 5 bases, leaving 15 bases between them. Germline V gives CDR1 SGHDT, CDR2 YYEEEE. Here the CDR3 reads CASSLASVRSNEQYF. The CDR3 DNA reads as TGTGCCAGCAGCTTGGCGTCGGTCCGATCCAACGAGCAGTACTTC.

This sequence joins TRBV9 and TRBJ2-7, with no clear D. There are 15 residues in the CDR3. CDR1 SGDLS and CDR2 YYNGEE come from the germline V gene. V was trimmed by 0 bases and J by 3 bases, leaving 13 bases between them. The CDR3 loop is CASSVGPLGVYEQYF. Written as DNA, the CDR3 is TGTGCCAGCAGCGTAGGACCCCTAGGCGTCTACGAGCAGTACTTC.

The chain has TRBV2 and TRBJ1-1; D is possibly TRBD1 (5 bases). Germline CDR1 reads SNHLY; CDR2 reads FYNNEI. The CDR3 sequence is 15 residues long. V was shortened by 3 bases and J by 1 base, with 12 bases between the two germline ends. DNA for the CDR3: TGTGCCAGCAGTGACCAGGGTGGCGCGAACACTGAAGCTTTCTTT. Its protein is CASSDQGGANTEAFF.

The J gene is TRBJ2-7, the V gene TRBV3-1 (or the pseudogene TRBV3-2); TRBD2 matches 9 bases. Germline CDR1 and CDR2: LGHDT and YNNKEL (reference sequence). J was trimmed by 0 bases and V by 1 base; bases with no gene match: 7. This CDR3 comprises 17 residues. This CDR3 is CASSQVLAGMSSYEQYF. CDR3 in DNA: TGTGCCAGCAGCCAAGTCCTAGCGGGAATGAGCTCCTACGAGCAGTACTTC.

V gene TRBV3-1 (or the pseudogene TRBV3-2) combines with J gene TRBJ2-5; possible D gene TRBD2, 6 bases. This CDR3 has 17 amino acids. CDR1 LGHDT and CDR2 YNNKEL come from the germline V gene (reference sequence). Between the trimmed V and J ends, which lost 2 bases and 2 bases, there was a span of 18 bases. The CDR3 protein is CASSQQRRGMRQETQYF. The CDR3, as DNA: TGTGCCAGCAGCCAACAAAGGCGGGGAATGAGGCAAGAGACCCAGTACTTC.

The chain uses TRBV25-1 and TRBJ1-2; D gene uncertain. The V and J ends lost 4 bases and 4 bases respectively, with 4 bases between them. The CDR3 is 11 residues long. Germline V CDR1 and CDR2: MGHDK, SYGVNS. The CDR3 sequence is CASSGVYGYTF. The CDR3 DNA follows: TGTGCCAGCAGTGGAGTCTATGGCTACACCTTC.

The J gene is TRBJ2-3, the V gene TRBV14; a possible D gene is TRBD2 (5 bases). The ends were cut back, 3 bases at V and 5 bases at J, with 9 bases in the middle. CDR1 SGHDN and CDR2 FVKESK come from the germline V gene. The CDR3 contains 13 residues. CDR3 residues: CASSHHTRDTQYF. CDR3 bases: TGTGCCAGCAGCCACCATACTAGAGATACGCAGTATTTT.

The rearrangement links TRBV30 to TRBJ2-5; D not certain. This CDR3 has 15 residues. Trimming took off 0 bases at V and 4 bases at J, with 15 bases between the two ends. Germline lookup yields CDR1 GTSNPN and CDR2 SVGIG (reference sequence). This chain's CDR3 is CAWSVSFGLIETQYF. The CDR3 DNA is TGTGCCTGGAGTGTTAGTTTTGGTCTAATAGAGACCCAGTACTTC. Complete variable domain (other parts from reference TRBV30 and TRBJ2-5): SQTIHQWPATLVQPVGSPLSLECTVEGTSNPNLYWYRQAAGRGLQLLFYSVGIGQISSEVPQNLSASRPQDRQFILSSKKLLLSDSGFYLCAWSVSFGLIETQYFGPGTRLLVL.

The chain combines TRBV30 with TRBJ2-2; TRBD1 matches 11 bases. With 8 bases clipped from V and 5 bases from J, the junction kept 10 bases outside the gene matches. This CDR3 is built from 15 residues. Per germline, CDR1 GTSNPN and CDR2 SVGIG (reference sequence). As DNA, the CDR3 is TGTGCCAGAGGGACAGGGGGAAGTAGAACCGGGGAGCTGTTTTTT. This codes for CARGTGGSRTGELFF.

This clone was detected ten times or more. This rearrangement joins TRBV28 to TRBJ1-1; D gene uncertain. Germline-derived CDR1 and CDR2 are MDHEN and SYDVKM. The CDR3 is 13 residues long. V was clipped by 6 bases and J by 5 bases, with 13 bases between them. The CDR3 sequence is CASSPPGSTEAFF. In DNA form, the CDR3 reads TGTGCCAGCAGCCCCCCCGGGAGTACTGAAGCTTTCTTT.

CDR3 sequence: CASSAGPGSSEQYF. CDR3 coding DNA: TGTGCCAGCAGCGCGGGACCCGGCTCGTCCGAGCAGTACTTC. The chain is built from TRBV5-4 and TRBJ2-7; maybe TRBD2 (6 bases). Germline V gives CDR1 SGHNT, CDR2 YYREEE (reference sequence). Between the trimmed V and J ends, which lost 4 bases and 6 bases, there was a span of 17 bases. The CDR3 runs 14 residues.

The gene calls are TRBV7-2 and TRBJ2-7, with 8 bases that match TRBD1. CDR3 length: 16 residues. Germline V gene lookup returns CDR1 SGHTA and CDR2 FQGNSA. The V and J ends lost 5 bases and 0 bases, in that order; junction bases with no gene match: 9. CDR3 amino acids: CASSRTGFDFSYEQYF. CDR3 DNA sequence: TGTGCCAGCAGCAGGACAGGGTTTGACTTCTCCTACGAGCAGTACTTC.

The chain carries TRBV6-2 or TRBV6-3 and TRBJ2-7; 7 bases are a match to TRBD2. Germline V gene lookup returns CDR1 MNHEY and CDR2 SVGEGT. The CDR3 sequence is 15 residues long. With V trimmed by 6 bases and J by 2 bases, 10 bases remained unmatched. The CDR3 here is CASSSPGLPTYEQYF. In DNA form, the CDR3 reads TGTGCCAGCAGCTCTCCGGGACTACCCACCTACGAGCAGTACTTC.